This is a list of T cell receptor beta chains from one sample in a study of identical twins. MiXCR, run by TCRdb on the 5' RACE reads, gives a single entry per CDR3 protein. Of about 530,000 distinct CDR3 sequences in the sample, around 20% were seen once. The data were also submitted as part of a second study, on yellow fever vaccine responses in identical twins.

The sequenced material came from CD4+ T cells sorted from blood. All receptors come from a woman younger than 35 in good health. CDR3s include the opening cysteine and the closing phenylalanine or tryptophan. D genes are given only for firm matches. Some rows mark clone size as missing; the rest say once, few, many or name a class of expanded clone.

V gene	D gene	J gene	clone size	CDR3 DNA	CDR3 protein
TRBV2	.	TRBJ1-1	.	TGTGCCAGCAGGAGATTGACTGAAGCTTTCTTT	CASRRLTEAFF
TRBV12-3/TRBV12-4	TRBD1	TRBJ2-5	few	TGTGCCAGCAGTCCATACGGACAGGGGTTTGAGACCCAGTACTTC	CASSPYGQGFETQYF
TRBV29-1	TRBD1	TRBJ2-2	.	TGCAGCGTTGCCAAGGGACAGGGTGGGACCGGGGAGCTGTTTTTT	CSVAKGQGGTGELFF
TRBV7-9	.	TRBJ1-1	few	TGTGCCAGCAGCTCCCGAGAGAGCGGGGCCACTGAAGCTTTCTTT	CASSSRESGATEAFF
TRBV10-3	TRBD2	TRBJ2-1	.	TGTGCCATCAGTGAATCGGGGAGGGCAAACAATGAGCAGTTCTTC	CAISESGRANNEQFF
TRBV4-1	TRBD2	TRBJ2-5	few	TGCGCCAGCAGCCAAGATCCCCGCGGGAGGGGCGGAGAGACCCAGTACTTC	CASSQDPRGRGGETQYF
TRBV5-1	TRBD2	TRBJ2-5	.	TGCGCCAGCAGCTTGGGGGGCCTAGCGGGCCAAGAGACCCAGTACTTC	CASSLGGLAGQETQYF
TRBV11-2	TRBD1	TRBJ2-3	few	TGTGCCAGCAGCCCCAAGACAGGGACCACAGATACGCAGTATTTT	CASSPKTGTTDTQYF
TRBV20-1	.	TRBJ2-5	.	TGCAGTGCTAGCCCGGGGCCCCAAGAGACCCAGTACTTC	CSASPGPQETQYF
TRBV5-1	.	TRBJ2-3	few	TGCGCCAGCAGCCGGGGTGGCCCATCCTCAGATACGCAGTATTTT	CASSRGGPSSDTQYF
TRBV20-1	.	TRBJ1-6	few	TGCAGTGCCCCGGAAGGGGATGGAACCTATAATTCACCCCTCCACTTT	CSAPEGDGTYNSPLHF
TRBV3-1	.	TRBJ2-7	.	TGTGCCAGCAGCCCGGACCTCAGTGTCTACGAGCAGTACTTC	CASSPDLSVYEQYF
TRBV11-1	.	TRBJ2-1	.	TGTGCCAGCAGCGTCGGACTAGGAGGGGGAAATGAGCAGTTCTTC	CASSVGLGGGNEQFF
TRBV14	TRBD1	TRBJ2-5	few	TGTGCCAGCAGCCAAGGGGACAGCGCTATCGAGACCCAGTACTTC	CASSQGDSAIETQYF
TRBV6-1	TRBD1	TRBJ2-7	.	TGTGCCAGCAGTGAAGTAACAGGGGCCGTCTCCTACGAGCAGTACTTC	CASSEVTGAVSYEQYF
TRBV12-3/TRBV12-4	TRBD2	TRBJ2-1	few	TGTGCCAGCAGCAAGACTAGCGTCAATGAGCAGTTCTTC	CASSKTSVNEQFF
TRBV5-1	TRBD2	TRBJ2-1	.	TGCGCCAGCAGCGGTGGCCTAGCGGGAGTAGAGCAGTTCTTC	CASSGGLAGVEQFF
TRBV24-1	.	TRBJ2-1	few	TGTGCCACCAGTGATTTGGGGGGGGGCCTGGACAATGAGCAGTTCTTC	CATSDLGGGLDNEQFF
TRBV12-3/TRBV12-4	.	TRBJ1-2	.	TGTGCCAGCAGCGGCGGGGGATCTAACTATGGCTACACCTTC	CASSGGGSNYGYTF
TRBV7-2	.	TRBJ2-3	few	TGTGCCAGCAGCGCCGTCACAGATACGCAGTATTTT	CASSAVTDTQYF
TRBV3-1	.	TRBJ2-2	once	TGTGCCAGCAGCCAAGAAAACACCCCAGGGACCGGGGAGCTGTTTTTT	CASSQENTPGTGELFF
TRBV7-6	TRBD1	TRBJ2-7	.	TGTGCCAGCAGCTTAGGGTCGGGACAGGGGGCCTACGAGCAGTACTTC	CASSLGSGQGAYEQYF
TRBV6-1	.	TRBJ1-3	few	TGTGCCAGCAGACAGGGCTCTGGAAACACCATATATTTT	CASRQGSGNTIYF
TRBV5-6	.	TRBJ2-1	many	TGTGCCAGCAGCTTATCCAGGTATGAGCAGTTCTTC	CASSLSRYEQFF
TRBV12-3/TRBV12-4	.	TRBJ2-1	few	TGTGCCAGCAGTCCGGGACTGGCAACCTATGAGCAGTTCTTC	CASSPGLATYEQFF
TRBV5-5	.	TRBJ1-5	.	TGTGCCAGCAGCTTGGTGTCAGGGCTGACCAATAGCAATCAGCCCCAGCATTTT	CASSLVSGLTNSNQPQHF
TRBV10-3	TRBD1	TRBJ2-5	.	TGTGCCGCCGGGACAGCCGAAGAGACCCAGTACTTC	CAAGTAEETQYF
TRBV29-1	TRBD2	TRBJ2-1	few	TGCAGCGTTGCCCCCCTTGGCGGGGGGGCCGGCAATGAGCAGTTCTTC	CSVAPLGGGAGNEQFF
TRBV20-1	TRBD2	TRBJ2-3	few	TGCAGTGCTAGACAGTTTAGCGGGACGACCCTGGGGGGTACGCAGTATTTT	CSARQFSGTTLGGTQYF
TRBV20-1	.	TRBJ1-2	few	TGCAGTGCTAGTACCGGCGCGCTAACCTATGGCTACACCTTC	CSASTGALTYGYTF
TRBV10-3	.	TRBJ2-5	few	TGTGCCATCAGTGATCCCGGACAGCCCCAAGAGACCCAGTACTTC	CAISDPGQPQETQYF
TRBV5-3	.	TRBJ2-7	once	TGTGCCAGGGGCCCCGGTTTCTTGAGGGGTGGCGAGCAGTACTTC	CARGPGFLRGGEQYF
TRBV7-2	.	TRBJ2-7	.	TGTGCCAGCAGCTTAGCGCCCGGCGGGATAGGTTACGAGCAGTACTTC	CASSLAPGGIGYEQYF
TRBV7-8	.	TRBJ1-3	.	TGTGCCAGCAGCTTAAGGTCGGGACACCAAGGAAACACCATATATTTT	CASSLRSGHQGNTIYF
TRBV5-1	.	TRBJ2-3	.	TGCGCCAGCAGCTTGACGGGAGTTCTTAGCACAGATACGCAGTATTTT	CASSLTGVLSTDTQYF
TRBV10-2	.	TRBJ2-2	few	TGCGCCAGCGGCCTCACACGGAACACCGGGGAGCTGTTTTTT	CASGLTRNTGELFF
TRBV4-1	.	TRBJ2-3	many	TGCGCCAGCAGCCTACCCCTGGATACGCAGTATTTT	CASSLPLDTQYF
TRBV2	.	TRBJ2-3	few	TGTGCCAGCAGCATGACTACCGATACGCAGTATTTT	CASSMTTDTQYF
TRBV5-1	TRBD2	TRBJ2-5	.	TGCGCCAGCAGCTTGGTTACTAGCGGGGGGCCCGGAGAGACCCAGTACTTC	CASSLVTSGGPGETQYF
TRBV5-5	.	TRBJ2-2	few	TGTGCCAGCAGCTTCCCGGGGAACACCGGGGAGCTGTTTTTT	CASSFPGNTGELFF
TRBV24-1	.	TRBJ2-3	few	TGTGCCACCAGTGACCTGGACAGCCCTAGCACAGATACGCAGTATTTT	CATSDLDSPSTDTQYF
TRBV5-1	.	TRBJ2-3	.	TGCGCCAGCAGCTTGGGCGCAACCACAGATACGCAGTATTTT	CASSLGATTDTQYF
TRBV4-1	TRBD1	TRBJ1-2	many	TGCGCCAGCAGCCAAGATCAAGGGGGCCCCTATGGCTACACCTTC	CASSQDQGGPYGYTF
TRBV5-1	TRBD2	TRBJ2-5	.	TGCGCCAGCAGCCGGACTAGCGGGGTGAAACAAGAGACCCAGTACTTC	CASSRTSGVKQETQYF
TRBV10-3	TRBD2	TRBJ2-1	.	TGTGCCATCAGTGTCTCGGGGACTAGCGCAAATGAGCAGTTCTTC	CAISVSGTSANEQFF
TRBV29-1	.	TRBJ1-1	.	TGCAGCGTTGGAGTACGCATGAACACTGAAGCTTTCTTT	CSVGVRMNTEAFF